This is a list of T cell receptor beta chains from one sample in a study of blood T cells in healthy people across ages. MiXCR, run by TCRdb on the 5' RACE reads, gives a single entry per CDR3 protein. The table includes about 930,000 distinct CDR3 sequences, under 35% detected once. The data were also submitted as part of a second study, on T cells of mothers and their children.

Material: blood. The receptors shown here come from a woman aged 40-49 years in good health. The CDR3 runs from the conserved cysteine through the conserved F or W.

V: TRBV7-4; CDR3: CASTVQGEIAKNIQYF
V: TRBV11-2; CDR3: CASSVGTGGNNEQFF
V: TRBV29-1; CDR3: CSVEGWEDSYEQYF
V: TRBV12-3/TRBV12-4; CDR3: CASSRHSTDTQYF
V: TRBV6-5; CDR3: CASSGTGQVHGYTF
V: TRBV3-1; CDR3: CASSQDLLLGQTGATNEKLFF
V: TRBV20-1; CDR3: CSAREQGKPQHF
V: TRBV20-1; CDR3: CSARTLPRADEQYF
V: TRBV5-1; CDR3: CASSLALYGEQYF
V: TRBV12-3/TRBV12-4; CDR3: CASSLESLHYEQYF
V: TRBV7-2; CDR3: CASSLALRGAYNEQFF
V: TRBV28; CDR3: CASSLSRSDYGYTF
V: TRBV12-3/TRBV12-4; CDR3: CASSQRRGQETQYF
V: TRBV12-3/TRBV12-4; CDR3: CASSFGGQEQYF
V: TRBV10-3; CDR3: CAISPGQNEEEQFF
V: TRBV4-1; CDR3: CTSSQAPGGFYGYTF
V: TRBV10-3; CDR3: CAISERTGAYEQYF
V: TRBV4-1; CDR3: CASSQPAGNEQFF
V: TRBV9; CDR3: CASSPEASGYNEQYF
V: TRBV5-1; CDR3: CASSSGVGRSEKLFF
V: TRBV24-1; CDR3: CATSERTGYGDYEQYF
V: TRBV20-1; CDR3: CSAGHSGSAYTF
V: TRBV20-1; CDR3: CSASVGPGTNEQFF
V: TRBV20-1; CDR3: CSAREQASGNTIYF
V: TRBV18; CDR3: CASSPTAGGPDTQYF
V: TRBV4-1; CDR3: CASSQDRAGPYEQYF
V: TRBV3-1; CDR3: CASSRQGVDNSPLHF
V: TRBV6-5; CDR3: CASRSTGARSYEQYF
V: TRBV4-1; CDR3: CASSQVEIQETQYF